The 15 T cell receptor beta chains below all came from one sample that was sequenced in a study of shared clonotypes between healthy human individuals. Profiling relied on immunoSEQ multiplex PCR, and the TCRdb table lists in-frame clones only, not all of them. The sample holds about 490,000 clones, 70% to 80% seen once. Sequencing used PBMCs. These receptors were taken from a woman in her 40s in good health. Some clones in this sample may be carry-over from other donors' samples.

This clone was recorded a few times. The V call is TRBV19, the J call TRBJ2-2; 12 positions match TRBD1. The CDR3 has 17 amino acids. CDR1 LNHDA and CDR2 SQIVND come from the germline V gene (reference sequence). V dropped 5 bases and J dropped 3; count of bases not matched to a gene: 7. The CDR3 loop reads CASSPRGTGGYTGELFF. CDR3 DNA sequence: TGTGCCAGTAGTCCGAGGGGGACAGGGGGCTACACCGGGGAGCTGTTTTTT.

The count of this clone is one. This chain links TRBV6-1 with TRBJ2-1; D is unresolved. Trimming pared 8 bases from V and 2 bases from J, leaving 10 bases between. Germline CDR1 reads MNHNS; CDR2 reads SASEGT. The CDR3 extends over 13 amino acids. As DNA, the CDR3 is TGTGCCAGCTTCTATGGAACCTACAATGAGCAGTTCTTC. This gives the protein CASFYGTYNEQFF.

The chain couples TRBV5-4 to TRBJ2-7; D is possibly TRBD1 (6 bases). Germline V gene sequence: CDR1 SGHNT, CDR2 YYREEE (reference sequence). The CDR3 sequence is 14 residues long. The germline V and J ends were trimmed by 0 bases and 7 bases, with 14 bases remaining between them. CDR3: CASSLGTALGEQYF. The CDR3, as DNA: TGTGCCAGCAGCTTGGGGACAGCGCTTGGGGAGCAGTACTTC.

The chain uses TRBV4-2 and TRBJ2-1; D remains unclear. Trimming cost V 0 bases and J 1 base, with 4 bases left between them. This CDR3 is built from 14 residues. The V gene's germline CDR1 is LGHNA and CDR2 YNFKEQ. CDR3 coding DNA: TGTGCCAGCAGCCAAGAGACTTCCTACAATGAGCAGTTCTTC. Its translation: CASSQETSYNEQFF.

This clone was seen more than once but under ten times. The chain carries TRBV5-1 and TRBJ2-2; D perhaps matches TRBD1 (5 bases). Trimming stripped 5 bases from V and 2 bases from J, with 10 bases between. Germline CDR1 and CDR2: SGHRS and YFSETQ. The CDR3 consists of 14 residues. In DNA, the CDR3 is TGCGCCAGCAGGGCAGACAGTAACACCGGGGAGCTGTTTTTT. This encodes CASRADSNTGELFF.

The V call is TRBV28, the J call TRBJ1-5, with 9 positions matching TRBD1. Germline V gene data show CDR1 as MDHEN and CDR2 as SYDVKM. The V and J ends lost 2 bases and 6 bases, in that order; junction bases with no gene match: 5. This CDR3 is 15 amino acids long. CDR3 DNA: TGTGCCAGCAGTTTACTACAGGGGGCAACTCAGCCCCAGCATTTT. This encodes CASSLLQGATQPQHF.

Regarding this clone: Compared with germline, one end of the junction differs, possibly owing to a read error. The chain uses TRBV30 and TRBJ1-1, with D perhaps matching TRBD1 (6 bases). This CDR3 comprises 12 residues. Germline CDR1 GTSNPN, CDR2 SVGIG (reference sequence). CDR3 coding DNA: TGTGCCTGGACCCCGTCTGGGTGGGGGGCTCACTTT. Translated, it gives CAWTPSGWGAHF.

The chain couples TRBV5-6 to TRBJ2-5; 11 bases are shared with TRBD2. V was clipped by 2 bases and J by 5 bases; unmatched bases: 8. This CDR3 has 16 residues. Germline CDR1 reads SGHDT; CDR2 reads YYEEEE. The DNA for the CDR3 is TGTGCCAGCAGCTTTGTAGCGGGAGGGCCTTTGGAGACCCAGTACTTC. Amino acid sequence: CASSFVAGGPLETQYF.

The chain joins TRBV10-3 to TRBJ1-5; D is undetermined. Between the trimmed V and J ends, which lost 2 bases and 0 bases, there was a span of 5 bases. The germline V gene has CDR1 ENHRY and CDR2 SYGVKD. CDR3 length: 14 amino acids. In nucleotides, the CDR3 is TGTGCCATCAGTGAGGACCTTAGCAATCAGCCCCAGCATTTT. This gives the protein CAISEDLSNQPQHF.

The chain joins TRBV6-1 to TRBJ1-3; D remains ambiguous. The CDR3 consists of 15 residues. V lost 7 bases and J lost 0, with 13 bases in between. Germline CDR1 reads MNHNS; CDR2 reads SASEGT. CDR3 DNA: TGTGCCAGCAAACTCTCACGGTACTCTGGAAACACCATATATTTT. The encoded protein is CASKLSRYSGNTIYF.

On this clone: The same CDR3 is also encoded by other DNA sequences in this sample. The V call is TRBV18, the J call TRBJ1-2; maybe TRBD1 (6 bases). Trimming shortened V by 2 bases and J by 3 bases, and 10 bases separated the two germline ends. Germline loops: CDR1 KGHSH, CDR2 LQKENI. The length of the CDR3 is 14 residues. The DNA for the CDR3 is TGTGCCAGCTCACCAAATCCAGGGGACTATGGCTACACCTTC. This translates into CASSPNPGDYGYTF.

J is TRBJ2-7 and V is TRBV19; D is undetermined. Looked up from germline, CDR1 is LNHDA and CDR2 is SQIVND (reference sequence). V lost 5 bases and J lost 3, with 11 bases in between. This CDR3 spans 13 amino acids. The CDR3 coding sequence is TGTGCCAGTAGTGAAGGATCTGACTACGAGCAGTACTTC. It encodes CASSEGSDYEQYF.

This clone was seen only a few times. This chain connects TRBV7-3 to TRBJ2-2, with TRBD2 identical over 7 bases. The CDR3 has 18 amino acids. Germline assignment: CDR1 SGHTA and CDR2 FQGTGA. Germline trimming cut 1 base from V and 4 bases from J; bases unmatched to any gene: 12. The CDR3 spells CASSLIGGSHLGTGELFF. DNA of the CDR3: TGTGCCAGCAGCTTAATCGGCGGGAGCCATTTGGGCACCGGGGAGCTGTTTTTT.

The chain uses TRBV19 and TRBJ1-5; D possibly corresponds to TRBD1 (5 bases). Trimming took 4 bases from V and 1 from J, leaving 11 bases between them. The CDR3 extends over 15 amino acids. Per the germline V gene, CDR1 is LNHDA and CDR2 is SQIVND (reference sequence). Written as DNA, the CDR3 is TGTGCCAGTAGTACCCGACAGTCGAGCAATCAGCCCCAGCATTTT. Translation: CASSTRQSSNQPQHF.

The rearrangement joins TRBV5-4 to TRBJ1-1; D is perhaps TRBD1 (5 bases). CDR1 SGHNT and CDR2 YYREEE come from the germline V gene (reference sequence). The CDR3 is 15 residues long. V gave up 0 bases and J gave up 4 bases, with 13 bases separating them. The CDR3 sequence: CASSLAGGGSTEAFF. Here the CDR3 DNA reads TGTGCCAGCAGCTTGGCTGGGGGGGGGAGCACTGAAGCTTTCTTT.